Listed below are T cell receptor beta chains from one sample, sequenced in a study of T cell repertoires in cytomegalovirus infection. TCRdb used MiXCR to reprocess the reads, holding one entry per CDR3 protein. This table holds 95,000 to 150,000 distinct CDR3 sequences, about 31% found once. No antigen is known for these receptors. Sequencing used CD8+ T cells from cultured PBMCs, obtained from culture after CMV antigen stimulation. Source of these receptors: a human donor in good health (CMV status not recorded). Some clones in this sample may be carry-over from other donors' samples. Each CDR3 is given with its conserved first and last residue. D genes are given only for firm matches. Clone size is given for some rows only: seen once, a few or many times, or a class if the clone is expanded.

v_gene	j_gene	d_gene	abundance	CDR3nt	CDR3aa
TRBV6-5	TRBJ2-3	NA	NA	TGTGCCAGCAGTTACGGAGCGGAAGGCACAGATACGCAGTATTTT	CASSYGAEGTDTQYF
TRBV19	TRBJ2-1	NA	NA	TGTGCCAGTAATTCGGGACGGGGCGGTCATGAGCAGTTCTTC	CASNSGRGGHEQFF
TRBV12-5	TRBJ1-1	TRBD1	many	TGTGCTAGTGTCTCGATAGGGGGCTGGACTGAAGCTTTCTTT	CASVSIGGWTEAFF
TRBV7-2	TRBJ1-6	TRBD1	few	TGTGCCAGCAGCTCTAACGTTCGGGACAGCAATTCACCCCTCCACTTT	CASSSNVRDSNSPLHF
TRBV7-2	TRBJ2-1	NA	many	TGTGCCAGCAGCTTTCTTTCCGGCGGACACTTATCGAATGAGCAGTTCTTC	CASSFLSGGHLSNEQFF
TRBV5-5	TRBJ1-5	NA	few	TGTGCCAGCAGCTTGGTTTGGGGTTCGCCCAATCAGCCCCAGCATTTT	CASSLVWGSPNQPQHF
TRBV7-6	TRBJ1-4	NA	NA	TGTGCCAGCAGCTTAGCAGGGGGACCTAATGAAAAACTGTTTTTT	CASSLAGGPNEKLFF
TRBV12-3/TRBV12-4	TRBJ2-3	TRBD2	few	TGTGCCAGCAGGGCCGGGACTAGCGGGGGGTACACAGATACGCAGTATTTT	CASRAGTSGGYTDTQYF
TRBV11-2	TRBJ1-4	NA	NA	TGTGCCAGCTACGTGGGGGGGAAACTGTTTTTT	CASYVGGKLFF
TRBV27	TRBJ1-1	NA	few	TGTGCCAGCAGTTTATCGCTCTCGGGGGCAGAAGCTTTCTTT	CASSLSLSGAEAFF
TRBV11-2	TRBJ2-2	NA	NA	TGTGCCAGCAGCTTAATCCAGGGGACCGGGGAGCTGTTTTTT	CASSLIQGTGELFF
TRBV12-3/TRBV12-4	TRBJ1-2	TRBD1	many	TGTGCCAGCAGTTTGACCACAGGGGGGACGGGGTATGGCTACACCTTC	CASSLTTGGTGYGYTF
TRBV7-8	TRBJ2-4	NA	NA	TGTGCCAGCAGCTTAAGGGATCGGCGGGTAGCCAAAAACATTCAGTACTTC	CASSLRDRRVAKNIQYF
TRBV27	TRBJ2-1	NA	NA	TGTGCCAGCAGTTTATCGAGTGGGTCCCCCACGAATGAGCAGTTCTTC	CASSLSSGSPTNEQFF
TRBV19	TRBJ1-3	NA	NA	TGTGCCAGTAGTATATTATCTGGAAACACCATATATTTT	CASSILSGNTIYF
TRBV28	TRBJ1-1	NA	NA	TGTGCCAGCAGTGAAAGGTCCGGGGTTCACACTGAAGCTTTCTTT	CASSERSGVHTEAFF
TRBV14	TRBJ2-1	TRBD1	NA	TGTGCCAGCAGCCAAGATGAGTGGGTCCGGGACAGGGGGTACAATGAGCAGTTCTTC	CASSQDEWVRDRGYNEQFF
TRBV7-2	TRBJ1-3	NA	few	TGTGCCAGCAGCTTACTGGGGTACTCCTCTGGAAACACCATATATTTT	CASSLLGYSSGNTIYF
TRBV27	TRBJ1-1	NA	NA	TGTGCCAGCAGTTTTGGTATGTCAGCTGAAGCTTTCTTT	CASSFGMSAEAFF
TRBV6-5	TRBJ2-7	TRBD2	few	TGTGCCAGCAGTTACCCTGGGACTAGCGGGGGCTACGAGCAGTACTTC	CASSYPGTSGGYEQYF
TRBV12-3/TRBV12-4	TRBJ1-5	NA	NA	TGTGCCAGCAGTTTAAGGAATCAGCCCCAGCATTTT	CASSLRNQPQHF
TRBV7-2	TRBJ2-7	NA	few	TGTGCCAGCAGCACGGACCCCAGCTCCTACGAGCAGTACTTC	CASSTDPSSYEQYF
TRBV12-3/TRBV12-4	TRBJ2-3	NA	NA	TGTGCCAGCAGCGCGACTAGCACAGATACGCAGTATTTT	CASSATSTDTQYF
TRBV27	TRBJ2-7	NA	NA	TGTGCCAGCAGTTTGGGTCCAGGGTACGAGCAGTACTTC	CASSLGPGYEQYF
TRBV6-1	TRBJ1-5	NA	few	TGTGCCAGCGTATTGGATTTCAGGAGTAGCAATCAGCCCCAGCATTTT	CASVLDFRSSNQPQHF
TRBV5-1	TRBJ2-3	NA	few	TGCGCCAGCAGCTTACTGGGCACGGACCGCACAGATACGCAGTATTTT	CASSLLGTDRTDTQYF
TRBV4-1	TRBJ2-7	NA	few	TGCGCCAGCAGCCAGGGACCACTGGGGATCCACGAGCAGTACTTC	CASSQGPLGIHEQYF
TRBV7-8	TRBJ1-4	TRBD1	NA	TGTGCCAGCAGCCCCTACAGGGGTCCTTCAACTAATGAAAAACTGTTTTTT	CASSPYRGPSTNEKLFF
TRBV5-6	TRBJ2-1	NA	NA	TGTGCCAGCAGCTCTTGGCTGGTAGGGACTGGCTACAATGAGCAGTTCTTC	CASSSWLVGTGYNEQFF
TRBV9	TRBJ2-3	NA	NA	TGTGCCAGCAGCGTAGGACTCCTTTTAAGCACAGATACGCAGTATTTT	CASSVGLLLSTDTQYF
TRBV7-9	TRBJ2-5	NA	NA	TGTGCCAGCAGCTTAGAACAGGGAGAGACCCAGTACTTC	CASSLEQGETQYF
TRBV7-2	TRBJ2-5	NA	NA	TGTGCCAGCAGCTTCCAGGATGGGGGTGCCCAAGAGACCCAGTACTTC	CASSFQDGGAQETQYF
TRBV7-2	TRBJ1-5	NA	many	TGTGCCAGCAGCTACTACAGCAATCAGCCCCAGCATTTT	CASSYYSNQPQHF
TRBV9	TRBJ1-2	NA	NA	TGTGCCAGCAGCGTGGGGGGGCGTAGCGTCTACACCTTC	CASSVGGRSVYTF
TRBV20-1	TRBJ2-7	NA	NA	TGCAGTGCAAGGGGGCCAGCGGGGGATCCCTACGAGCAGTACTTC	CSARGPAGDPYEQYF
TRBV7-9	TRBJ1-3	NA	few	TGTGCCAGCCCAAGTCTAACTGGAAACACCATATATTTT	CASPSLTGNTIYF
TRBV19	TRBJ2-7	TRBD2	NA	TGTGCCAGTAGTCTCAAGCGGGGGACGACAGAGCAGTACTTC	CASSLKRGTTEQYF
TRBV7-2	TRBJ2-2	TRBD1	few	TGTGCCAGCAGCAACCACCGGGACAGGAATTTCCCCGGGGAGCTGTTTTTT	CASSNHRDRNFPGELFF
TRBV4-3	TRBJ2-1	TRBD2	few	TGCGCCAGCAGCCAAGCGGGGGGGTACAATGAGCAGTTCTTC	CASSQAGGYNEQFF
TRBV10-3	TRBJ1-5	NA	NA	TGTGCCATCAGTGAGGCAGACAATCAGCCCCAGCATTTT	CAISEADNQPQHF